This T cell receptor beta chain was sequenced for a study of T cell repertoires in cytomegalovirus infection. Looking at the study overall: Indications came from public TCR beta signatures; they pointed to CMV infection and to a matching HLA type.

Study-wide findings and caveats: The ex vivo response was dominated by HLA-C-restricted CMV-specific TCR beta clonotypes.

On this clonotype itself: The antigen is not known.

MiXCR was run by TCRdb on the reads, yielding one entry per CDR3 protein. The sample yields roughly 760,000 distinct CDR3 sequences, 35% seen once. Per germline, CDR1 SGHKS and CDR2 YYEKEE (reference sequence). V was pared by 2 bases and J by 1 base, with 9 bases between. This CDR3 comprises 14 residues. The source material was PBMCs. This receptor was taken from a human donor in good health (CMV status not recorded). Some clones in this sample may be carry-over from other donors' samples. The chain recombines TRBV5-5 with TRBJ2-5; D uncertain. The CDR3 nucleotides are TGTGCCAGCAGCTTTTTGCGTATCCAAGAGACCCAGTACTTC. Protein: CASSFLRIQETQYF.